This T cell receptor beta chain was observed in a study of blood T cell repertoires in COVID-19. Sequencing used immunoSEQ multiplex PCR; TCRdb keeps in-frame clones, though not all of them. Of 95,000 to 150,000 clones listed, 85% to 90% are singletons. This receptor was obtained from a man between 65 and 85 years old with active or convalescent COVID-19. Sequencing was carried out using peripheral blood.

The CDR3 DNA follows: TGTGCCAGCAGCTCGTGGACAGGGACCGGGGAGCTGTTTTTT. It is translated as CASSSWTGTGELFF. The chain combines TRBV5-8 with TRBJ2-2; 8 positions agree with TRBD1. The CDR3 runs to 14 residues. The germline V gene has CDR1 SGHTS and CDR2 YDEGEE. V was clipped by 3 bases and J by 5 bases; unmatched bases: 3. Full variable domain (remainder filled in from reference TRBV5-8 and TRBJ2-2): EAGVTQSPTHLIKTRGQQATLRCSPISGHTSVYWYQQALGLGLQFLLWYDEGEERNRGNFPPRFSGRQFPNYSSELNVNALELEDSALYLCASSSWTGTGELFFGEGSRLTVL.